This paragraph covers one T cell receptor (beta chain) sequence. Its antigen remains unidentified. Germline loops: CDR1 SEHNR, CDR2 FQNEAQ (reference sequence). The ends lost 5 bases at V and 2 bases at J; junction bases unmatched: 6. This CDR3 has 15 residues. The data stem from a study of a mutant IDH1 vaccine in newly diagnosed glioma. The wider study: Among treated patients, about 60% were male and about 40% female, and mean age was about 39 years. Study results and caveats: Vaccine-induced responses were seen in around 93% of patients, spanning several MHC alleles. Top-clonotype changes in peripheral T cells seemed unrelated to pseudoprogression.

Time point defined: baseline, week 1 (first vaccination visit). The treatment denotes: pre-vaccination baseline after standard-of-care therapy. Profiling relied on immunoSEQ multiplex PCR, and the TCRdb table lists in-frame clones only, not all of them. This table holds tens of thousands of clones, approximately 80% found once. Specimen: PBMCs, collected from a glioma patient treated with radiotherapy, temozolomide or both. The sequence derives from a man aged 40-50 years with glioma. Some clones in this sample may be carry-over from other donors' samples. This chain connects TRBV7-9 to TRBJ2-7; TRBD2 matches at 10 bases. CDR3 loop: CASSPTSGETYEQYF. The CDR3 DNA sequence: TGTGCCAGCAGCCCCACTAGCGGGGAGACCTACGAGCAGTACTTC.